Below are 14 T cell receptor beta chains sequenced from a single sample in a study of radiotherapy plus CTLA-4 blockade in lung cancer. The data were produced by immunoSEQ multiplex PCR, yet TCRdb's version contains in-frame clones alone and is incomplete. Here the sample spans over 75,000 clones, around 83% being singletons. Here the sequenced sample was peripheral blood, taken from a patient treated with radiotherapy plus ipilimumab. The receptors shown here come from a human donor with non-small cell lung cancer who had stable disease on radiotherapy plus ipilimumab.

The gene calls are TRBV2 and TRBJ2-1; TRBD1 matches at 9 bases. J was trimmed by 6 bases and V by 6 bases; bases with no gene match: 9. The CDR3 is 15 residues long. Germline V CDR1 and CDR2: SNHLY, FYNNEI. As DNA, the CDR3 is TGTGCCAGCAGCCCGGGGACAGGGCTGGTCAATGAGCAGTTCTTC. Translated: CASSPGTGLVNEQFF. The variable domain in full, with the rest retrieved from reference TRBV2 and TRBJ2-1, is EPEVTQTPSHQVTQMGQEVILRCVPISNHLYFYWYRQILGQKVEFLVSFYNNEISEKSEIFDDQFSVERPDGSNFTLKIRSTKLEDSAMYFCASSPGTGLVNEQFFGPGTRLTVL.

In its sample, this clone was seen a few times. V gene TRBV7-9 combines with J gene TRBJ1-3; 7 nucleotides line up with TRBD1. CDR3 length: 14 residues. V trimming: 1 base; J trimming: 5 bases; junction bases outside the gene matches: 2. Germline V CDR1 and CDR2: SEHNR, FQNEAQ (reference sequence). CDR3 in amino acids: CASSLETGRNTIYF. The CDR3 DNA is TGTGCCAGCAGCTTAGAGACAGGGAGAAACACCATATATTTT.

CDR3 nucleotides: TGTGCCAGCAGCTTAATGGCCTCGGGGGGGCCGACAGATACGCAGTATTTT. Amino acid sequence: CASSLMASGGPTDTQYF. This sequence joins TRBV7-3 and TRBJ2-3; 8 bases line up with TRBD2. Germline V gene data show CDR1 as SGHTA and CDR2 as FQGTGA. V trimming: 1 base; J trimming: 3 bases; junction bases outside the gene matches: 9. CDR3 length: 17 amino acids.

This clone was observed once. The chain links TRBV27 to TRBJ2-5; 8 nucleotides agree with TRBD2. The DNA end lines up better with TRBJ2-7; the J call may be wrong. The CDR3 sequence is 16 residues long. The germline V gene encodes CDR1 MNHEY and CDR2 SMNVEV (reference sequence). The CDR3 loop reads CASSRPGGRGTYEQYF. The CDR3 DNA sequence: TGTGCCAGCAGTCGACCGGGGGGGAGAGGGACCTACGAGCAGTACTTC.

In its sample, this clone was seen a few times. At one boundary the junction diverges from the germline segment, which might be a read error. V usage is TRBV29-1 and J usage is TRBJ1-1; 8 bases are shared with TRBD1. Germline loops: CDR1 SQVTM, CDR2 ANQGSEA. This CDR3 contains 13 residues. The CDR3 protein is CSVWDRPNSEAFF. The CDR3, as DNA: TGCAGCGTTTGGGACAGGCCGAACTCTGAAGCTTTCTTT.

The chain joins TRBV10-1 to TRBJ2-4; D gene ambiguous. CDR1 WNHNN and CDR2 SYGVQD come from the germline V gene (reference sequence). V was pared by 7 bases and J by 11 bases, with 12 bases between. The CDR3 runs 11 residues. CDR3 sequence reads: CASTPVGFQYF. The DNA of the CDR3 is TGCGCCAGCACCCCGGTCGGATTTCAGTACTTC.

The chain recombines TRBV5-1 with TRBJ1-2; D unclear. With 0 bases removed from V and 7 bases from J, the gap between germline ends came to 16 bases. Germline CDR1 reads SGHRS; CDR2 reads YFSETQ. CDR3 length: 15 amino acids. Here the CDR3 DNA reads TGCGCCAGCAGCTTGGCGCTAGGGCCTAGCGGTGGCTACACCTTC. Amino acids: CASSLALGPSGGYTF.

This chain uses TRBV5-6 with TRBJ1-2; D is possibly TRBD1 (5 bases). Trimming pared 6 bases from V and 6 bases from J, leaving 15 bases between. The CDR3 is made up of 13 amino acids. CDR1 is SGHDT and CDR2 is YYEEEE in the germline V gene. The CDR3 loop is CASTRRTRDGYTF. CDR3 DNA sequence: TGTGCCAGCACTCGGCGGACAAGGGATGGCTACACCTTC.

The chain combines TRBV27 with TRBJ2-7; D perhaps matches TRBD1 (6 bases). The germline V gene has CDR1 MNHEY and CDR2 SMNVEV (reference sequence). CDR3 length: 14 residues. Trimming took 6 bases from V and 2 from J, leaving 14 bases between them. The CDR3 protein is CASRTQGLPYEQYF. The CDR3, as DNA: TGTGCCAGCAGGACACAGGGTCTCCCCTACGAGCAGTACTTC.

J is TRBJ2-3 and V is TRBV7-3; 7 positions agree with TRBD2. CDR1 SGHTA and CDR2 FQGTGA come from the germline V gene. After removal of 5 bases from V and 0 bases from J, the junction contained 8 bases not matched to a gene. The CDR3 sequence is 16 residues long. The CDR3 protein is CASSPWGGVSTDTQYF. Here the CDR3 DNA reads TGTGCCAGCAGCCCTTGGGGGGGGGTGAGCACAGATACGCAGTATTTT. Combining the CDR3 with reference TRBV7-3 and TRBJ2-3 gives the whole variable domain GAGVSQTPSNKVTEKGKYVELRCDPISGHTALYWYRQSLGQGPEFLIYFQGTGAADDSGLPNDRFFAVRPEGSVSTLKIQRTERGDSAVYLCASSPWGGVSTDTQYFGPGTRLTVL.

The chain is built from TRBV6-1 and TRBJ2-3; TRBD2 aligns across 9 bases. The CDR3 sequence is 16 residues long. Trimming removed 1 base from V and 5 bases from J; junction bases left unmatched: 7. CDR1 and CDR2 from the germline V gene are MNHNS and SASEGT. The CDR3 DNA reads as TGTGCCAGCAGTGAAGGTGCGGGAGGGCTGGGAGATACGCAGTATTTT. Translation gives CASSEGAGGLGDTQYF.

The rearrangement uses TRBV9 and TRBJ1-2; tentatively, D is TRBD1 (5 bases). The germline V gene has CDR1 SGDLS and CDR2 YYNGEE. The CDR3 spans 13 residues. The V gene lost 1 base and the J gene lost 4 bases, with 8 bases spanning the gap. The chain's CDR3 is CASSVRTGYGYTF. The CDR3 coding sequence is TGTGCCAGCAGCGTACGCACAGGCTATGGCTACACCTTC.

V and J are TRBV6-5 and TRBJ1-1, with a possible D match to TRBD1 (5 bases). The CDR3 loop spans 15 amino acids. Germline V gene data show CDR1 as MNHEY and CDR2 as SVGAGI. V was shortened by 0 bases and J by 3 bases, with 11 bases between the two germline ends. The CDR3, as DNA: TGTGCCAGCAGTTACTCGAGGGGTAGTGACACTGAAGCTTTCTTT. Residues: CASSYSRGSDTEAFF.

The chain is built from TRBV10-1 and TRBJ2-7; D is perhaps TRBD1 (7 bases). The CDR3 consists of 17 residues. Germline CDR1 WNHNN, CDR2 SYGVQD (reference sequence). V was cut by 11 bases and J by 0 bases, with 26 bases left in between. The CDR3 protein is CAARGAGIAEASYEQYF. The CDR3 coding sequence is TGCGCCGCCAGGGGGGCGGGGATAGCGGAGGCCTCCTACGAGCAGTACTTC.